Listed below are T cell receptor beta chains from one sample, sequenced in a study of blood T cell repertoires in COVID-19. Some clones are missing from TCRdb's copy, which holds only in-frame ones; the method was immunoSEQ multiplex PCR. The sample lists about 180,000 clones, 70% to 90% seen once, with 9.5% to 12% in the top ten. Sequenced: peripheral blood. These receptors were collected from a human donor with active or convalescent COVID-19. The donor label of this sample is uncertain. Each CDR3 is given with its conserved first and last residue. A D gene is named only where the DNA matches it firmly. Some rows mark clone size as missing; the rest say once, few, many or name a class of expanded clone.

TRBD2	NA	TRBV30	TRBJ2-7	CAWDRTSTYEQYF	TGTGCCTGGGATCGGACTAGTACATACGAGCAGTACTTC
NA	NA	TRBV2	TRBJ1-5	CASSDQEGQPQHF	TGTGCCAGCAGTGATCAGGAGGGGCAGCCCCAGCATTTT
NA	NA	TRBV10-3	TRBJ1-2	CAISGGGDEQLTNGYTF	TGTGCCATCAGTGGAGGGGGGGACGAACAACTCACCAATGGCTACACCTTC
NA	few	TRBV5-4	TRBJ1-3	CASSLAGGNTIYF	TGTGCCAGCAGCTTGGCGGGGGGAAACACCATATATTTT
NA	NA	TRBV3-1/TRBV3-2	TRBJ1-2	CASSPNDYGYTF	TGTGCCAGCAGCCCTAACGACTATGGCTACACCTTC
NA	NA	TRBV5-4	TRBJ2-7	CAPGQNEQYF	TGTGCCCCAGGCCAGAACGAGCAGTACTTC
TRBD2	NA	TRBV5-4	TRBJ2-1	CASRAQSGTSGRFYNEQFF	TGTGCCAGCAGAGCCCAATCCGGGACTAGCGGGAGGTTCTACAATGAGCAGTTCTTC
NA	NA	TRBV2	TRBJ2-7	CASRVLDYEQYF	TGTGCCAGCAGGGTACTAGACTACGAGCAGTACTTC
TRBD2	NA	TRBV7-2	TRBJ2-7	CASSESGRYSYEQYF	TGTGCCAGCAGCGAGAGCGGGAGGTACTCCTACGAGCAGTACTTC
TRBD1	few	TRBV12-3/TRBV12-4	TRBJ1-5	CASGGQFNQPQHF	TGTGCCAGCGGGGGACAGTTCAATCAGCCCCAGCATTTT
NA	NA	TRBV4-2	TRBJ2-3	CASSQGRAGSTDTQYF	TGTGCCAGCAGCCAAGGGCGGGCGGGTAGCACAGATACGCAGTATTTT
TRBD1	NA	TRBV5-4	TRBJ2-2	CASSKGQGGFGELFF	TGTGCCAGCAGCAAGGGACAGGGGGGTTTCGGGGAGCTGTTTTTT
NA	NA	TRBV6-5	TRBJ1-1	CASKRFQGPGTEAFF	TGTGCCAGCAAACGTTTTCAGGGGCCGGGGACTGAAGCTTTCTTT
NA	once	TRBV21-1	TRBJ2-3	CASSKLAGSGTDTQYF	TGTGCCAGCAGCAAGCTGGCGGGTTCTGGCACAGATACGCAGTATTTT
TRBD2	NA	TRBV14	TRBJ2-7	CASSQLGLAAFTYEQYF	TGTGCCAGCAGCCAACTCGGACTAGCGGCCTTTACCTACGAGCAGTACTTC
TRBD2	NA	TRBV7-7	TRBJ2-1	CASSLGLAGGHNEQFF	TGTGCTAGCAGCTTAGGTCTAGCGGGAGGGCACAATGAGCAGTTCTTC
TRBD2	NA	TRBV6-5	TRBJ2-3	CASSLLAGGEDTQYF	TGTGCCAGCAGCCTACTAGCGGGGGGGGAGGATACGCAGTATTTT